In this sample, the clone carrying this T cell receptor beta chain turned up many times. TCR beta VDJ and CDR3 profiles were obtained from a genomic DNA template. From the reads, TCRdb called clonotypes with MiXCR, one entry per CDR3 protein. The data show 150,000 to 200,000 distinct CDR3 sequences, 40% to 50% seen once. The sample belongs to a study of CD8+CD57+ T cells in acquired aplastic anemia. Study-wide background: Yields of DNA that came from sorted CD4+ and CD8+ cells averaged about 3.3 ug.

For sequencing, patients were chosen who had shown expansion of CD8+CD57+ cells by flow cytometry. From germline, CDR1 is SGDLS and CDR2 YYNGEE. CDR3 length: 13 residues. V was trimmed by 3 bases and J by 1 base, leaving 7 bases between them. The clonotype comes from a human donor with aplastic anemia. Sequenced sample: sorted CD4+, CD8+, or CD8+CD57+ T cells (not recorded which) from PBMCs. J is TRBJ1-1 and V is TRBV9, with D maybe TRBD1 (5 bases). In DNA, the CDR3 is TGTGCCAGCAGCGCAGACAGGAACACTGAAGCTTTCTTT. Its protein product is CASSADRNTEAFF.